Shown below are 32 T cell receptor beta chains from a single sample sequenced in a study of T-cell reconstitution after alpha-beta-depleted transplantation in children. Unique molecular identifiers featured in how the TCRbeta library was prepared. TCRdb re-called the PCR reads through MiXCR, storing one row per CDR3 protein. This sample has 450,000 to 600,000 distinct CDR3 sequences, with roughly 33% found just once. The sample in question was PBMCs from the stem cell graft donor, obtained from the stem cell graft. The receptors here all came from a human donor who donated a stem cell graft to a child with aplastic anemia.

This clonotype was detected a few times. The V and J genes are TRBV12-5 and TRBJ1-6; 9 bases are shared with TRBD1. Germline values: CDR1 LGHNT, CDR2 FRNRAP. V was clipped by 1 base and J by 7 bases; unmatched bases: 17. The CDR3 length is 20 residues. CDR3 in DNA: TGTGCTAGTGGTTTGGCCTTAACAGGGGGCAAGGCAAGATGGAATTCACCCCTCCACTTT. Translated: CASGLALTGGKARWNSPLHF.

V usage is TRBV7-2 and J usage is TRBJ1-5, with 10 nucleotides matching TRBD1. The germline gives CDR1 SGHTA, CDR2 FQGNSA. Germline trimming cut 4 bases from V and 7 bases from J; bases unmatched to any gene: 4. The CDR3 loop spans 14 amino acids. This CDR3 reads CASSSGQGRQPQHF. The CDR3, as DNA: TGTGCCAGCAGCTCGGGACAGGGGCGACAGCCCCAGCATTTT.

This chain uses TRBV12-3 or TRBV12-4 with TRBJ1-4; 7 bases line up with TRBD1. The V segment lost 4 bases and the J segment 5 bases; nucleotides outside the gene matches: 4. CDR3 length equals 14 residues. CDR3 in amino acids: CASSSGQSNEKLFF. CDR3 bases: TGTGCCAGCAGTTCGGGACAGTCGAATGAAAAACTGTTTTTT.

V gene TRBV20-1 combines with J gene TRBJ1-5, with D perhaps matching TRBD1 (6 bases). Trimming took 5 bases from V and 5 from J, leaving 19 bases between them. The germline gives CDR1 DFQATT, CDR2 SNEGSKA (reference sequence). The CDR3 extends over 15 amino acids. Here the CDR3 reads CSARGRVGAHQPQHF. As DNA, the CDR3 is TGCAGTGCTCGGGGGCGGGTGGGGGCCCATCAGCCCCAGCATTTT.

The CDR3 here is CASSSSLIPGLAGGRHV. The CDR3 DNA reads as TGTGCCAGCAGCTCCTCCTTAATTCCGGGACTAGCGGGAGGAAGGCACGTC. This chain connects TRBV11-2 to TRBJ2-7; 15 bases agree with TRBD2. This CDR3 comprises 17 residues. Germline CDR1 is SGHAT and CDR2 is FQNNGV.

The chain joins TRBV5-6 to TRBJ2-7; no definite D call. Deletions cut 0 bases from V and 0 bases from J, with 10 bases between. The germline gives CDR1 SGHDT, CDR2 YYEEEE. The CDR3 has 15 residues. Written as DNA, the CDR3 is TGTGCCAGCAGCTTGGCAGCGAAACCCTCCTACGAGCAGTACGTC. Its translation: CASSLAAKPSYEQYV.

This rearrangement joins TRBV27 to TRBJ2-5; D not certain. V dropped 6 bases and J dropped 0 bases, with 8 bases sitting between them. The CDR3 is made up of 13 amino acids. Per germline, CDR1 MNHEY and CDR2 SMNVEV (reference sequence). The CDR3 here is CASSRKYQETQYF. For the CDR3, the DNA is TGTGCCAGCAGCCGGAAGTACCAAGAGACCCAGTACTTC.

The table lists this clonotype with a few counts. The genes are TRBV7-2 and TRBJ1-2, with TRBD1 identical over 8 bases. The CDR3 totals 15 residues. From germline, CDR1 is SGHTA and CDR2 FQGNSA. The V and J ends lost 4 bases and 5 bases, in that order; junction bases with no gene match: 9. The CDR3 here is CASSSGTGGGYGYTF. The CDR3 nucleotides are TGTGCCAGCAGCTCAGGGACAGGAGGAGGGTATGGCTACACCTTC.

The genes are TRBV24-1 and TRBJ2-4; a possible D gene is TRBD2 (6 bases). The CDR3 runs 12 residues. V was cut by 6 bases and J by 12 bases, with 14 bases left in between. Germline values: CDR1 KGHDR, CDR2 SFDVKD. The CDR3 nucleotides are TGTGCCACCAGTAACCCCGGGAGTACTCAGTACTTC. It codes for CATSNPGSTQYF.

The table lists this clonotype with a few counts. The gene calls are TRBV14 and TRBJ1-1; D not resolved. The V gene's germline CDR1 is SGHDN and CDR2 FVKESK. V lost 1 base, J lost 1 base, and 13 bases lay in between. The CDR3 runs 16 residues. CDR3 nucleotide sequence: TGTGCCAGCAGCCAAGTCCGAACATTGGCGAACACTGAAGCTTTCTTT. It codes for CASSQVRTLANTEAFF.

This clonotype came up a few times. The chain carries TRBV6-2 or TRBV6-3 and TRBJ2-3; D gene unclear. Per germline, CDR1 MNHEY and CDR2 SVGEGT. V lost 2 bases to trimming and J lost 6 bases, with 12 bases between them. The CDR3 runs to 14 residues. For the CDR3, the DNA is TGTGCCAGCAGTTACGCCCTCGCCGGCGATACGCAGTATTTT. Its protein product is CASSYALAGDTQYF.

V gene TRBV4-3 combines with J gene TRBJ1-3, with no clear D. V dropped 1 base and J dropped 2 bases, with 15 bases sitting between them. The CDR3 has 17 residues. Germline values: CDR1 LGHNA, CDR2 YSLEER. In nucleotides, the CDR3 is TGCGCCAGCAGCCAAGTGTACCCCTCGGCCACTGGAAACACCATATATTTT. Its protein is CASSQVYPSATGNTIYF.

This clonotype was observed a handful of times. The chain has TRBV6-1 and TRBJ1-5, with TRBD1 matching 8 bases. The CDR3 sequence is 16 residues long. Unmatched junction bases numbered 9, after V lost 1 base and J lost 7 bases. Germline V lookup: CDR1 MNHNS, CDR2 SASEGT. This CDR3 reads CASSEGLQGAGQPQHF. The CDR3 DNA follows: TGTGCCAGCAGTGAAGGGCTTCAGGGGGCAGGGCAGCCCCAGCATTTT.

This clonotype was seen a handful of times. CDR3 protein: CARGQGYGYTF. The CDR3 DNA reads as TGTGCCAGAGGACAGGGCTATGGCTACACCTTC. The chain employs TRBV30 and TRBJ1-2, with 8 bases matching TRBD1. The CDR3 has 11 amino acids. Germline values: CDR1 GTSNPN, CDR2 SVGIG (reference sequence). V was clipped by 8 bases and J by 4 bases; unmatched bases: 3.

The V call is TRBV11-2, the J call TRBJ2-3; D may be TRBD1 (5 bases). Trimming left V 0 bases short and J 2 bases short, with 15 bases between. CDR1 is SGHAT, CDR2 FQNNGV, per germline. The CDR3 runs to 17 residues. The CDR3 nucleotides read TGTGCCAGCAGCTTAGAGTTGGCTCAGGGCCACACAGATACGCAGTATTTT. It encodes CASSLELAQGHTDTQYF. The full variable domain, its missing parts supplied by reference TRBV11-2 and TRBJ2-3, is EAGVAQSPRYKIIEKRQSVAFWCNPISGHATLYWYQQILGQGPKLLIQFQNNGVVDDSQLPKDRFSAERLKGVDSTLKIQPAKLEDSAVYLCASSLELAQGHTDTQYFGPGTRLTVL.

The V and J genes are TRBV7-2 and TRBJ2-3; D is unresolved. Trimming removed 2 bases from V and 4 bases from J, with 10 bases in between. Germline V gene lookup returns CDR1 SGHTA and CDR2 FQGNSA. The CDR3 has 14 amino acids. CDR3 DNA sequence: TGTGCCAGCAGCTTACGATCATGGGCAGATACGCAGTATTTT. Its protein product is CASSLRSWADTQYF.

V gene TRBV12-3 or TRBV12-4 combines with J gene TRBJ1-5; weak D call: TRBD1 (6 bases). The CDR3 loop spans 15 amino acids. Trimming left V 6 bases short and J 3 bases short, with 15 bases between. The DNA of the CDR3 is TGTGCCAGCAGCGGACAGCTAACCCTCAATCAGCCCCAGCATTTT. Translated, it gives CASSGQLTLNQPQHF.

CDR3 region: CASSQTGRNQPQHF. DNA for the CDR3: TGTGCCAGCAGTCAGACAGGCCGCAATCAGCCCCAGCATTTT. The chain recombines TRBV12-3 or TRBV12-4 with TRBJ1-5, with D perhaps matching TRBD1 (6 bases). This CDR3 contains 14 residues. V lost 5 bases and J lost 2, with 10 bases in between.

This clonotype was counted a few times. CDR3 loop: CASSPNGVNEKLFF. The CDR3 nucleotides read TGTGCCAGCAGCCCGAACGGGGTAAATGAAAAACTGTTTTTT. V gene TRBV7-2 combines with J gene TRBJ1-4; D is uncertain. CDR1 and CDR2 (germline): SGHTA, FQGNSA. Trimming took off 5 bases at V and 5 bases at J, with 12 bases between the two ends. There are 14 residues in the CDR3.

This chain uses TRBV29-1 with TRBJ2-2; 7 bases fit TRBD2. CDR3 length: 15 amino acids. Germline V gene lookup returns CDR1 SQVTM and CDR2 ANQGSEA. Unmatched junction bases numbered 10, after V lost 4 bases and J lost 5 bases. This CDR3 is CSVVSAGVRTGELFF. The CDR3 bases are TGCAGCGTTGTATCGGCGGGAGTGAGAACCGGGGAGCTGTTTTTT.

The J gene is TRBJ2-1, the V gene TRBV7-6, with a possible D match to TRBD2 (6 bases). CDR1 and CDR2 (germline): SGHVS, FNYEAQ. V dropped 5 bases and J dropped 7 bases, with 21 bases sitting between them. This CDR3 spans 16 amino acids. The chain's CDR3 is CASSVGTLRGMNEQFF. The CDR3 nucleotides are TGTGCCAGCAGCGTAGGAACCTTACGCGGGATGAATGAGCAGTTCTTC. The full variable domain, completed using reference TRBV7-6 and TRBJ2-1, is GAGVSQSPRYKVTKRGQDVALRCDPISGHVSLYWYRQALGQGPEFLTYFNYEAQQDKSGLPNDRFSAERPEGSISTLTIQRTEQRDSAMYRCASSVGTLRGMNEQFFGPGTRLTVL.

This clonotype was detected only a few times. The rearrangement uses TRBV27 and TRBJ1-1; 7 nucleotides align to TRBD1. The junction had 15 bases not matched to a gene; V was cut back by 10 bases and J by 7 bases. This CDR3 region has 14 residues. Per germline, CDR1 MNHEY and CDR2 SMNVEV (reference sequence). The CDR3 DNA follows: TGTGCCACCCGGGAGAACAGGGGCAGTAATGAAGCTTTCTTT. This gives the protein CATRENRGSNEAFF.

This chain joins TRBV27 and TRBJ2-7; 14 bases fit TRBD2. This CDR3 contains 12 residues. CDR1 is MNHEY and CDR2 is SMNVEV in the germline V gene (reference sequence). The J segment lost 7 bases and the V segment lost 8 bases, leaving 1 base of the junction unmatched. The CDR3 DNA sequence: TGTGCCAGCGGACTAGCGGGAGGAGAGCAGTACTTC. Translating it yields CASGLAGGEQYF.

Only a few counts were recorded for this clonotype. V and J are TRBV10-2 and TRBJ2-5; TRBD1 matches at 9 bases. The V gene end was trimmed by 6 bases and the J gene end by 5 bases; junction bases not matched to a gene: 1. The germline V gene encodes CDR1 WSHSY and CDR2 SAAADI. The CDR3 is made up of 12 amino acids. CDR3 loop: CASRDRGETQYF. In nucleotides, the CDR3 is TGCGCCAGCAGGGACAGGGGCGAGACCCAGTACTTC.

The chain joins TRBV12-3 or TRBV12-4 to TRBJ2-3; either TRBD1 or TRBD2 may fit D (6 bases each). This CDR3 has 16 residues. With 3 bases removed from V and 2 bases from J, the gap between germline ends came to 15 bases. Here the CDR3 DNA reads TGTGCCAGCAGTTTGGCCCGGGGGCTCTACACAGATACGCAGTATTTT. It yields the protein CASSLARGLYTDTQYF.

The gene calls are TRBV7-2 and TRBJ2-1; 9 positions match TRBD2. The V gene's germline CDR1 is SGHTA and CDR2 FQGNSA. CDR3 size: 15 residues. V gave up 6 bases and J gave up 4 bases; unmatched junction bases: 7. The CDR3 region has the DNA TGTGCCAGCAGACCCTCGACTAGCGGATACAATGAGCAGTTCTTC. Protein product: CASRPSTSGYNEQFF. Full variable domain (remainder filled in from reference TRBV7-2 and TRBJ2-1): GAGVSQSPSNKVTEKGKDVELRCDPISGHTALYWYRQSLGQGLEFLIYFQGNSAPDKSGLPSDRFSAERTGGSVSTLTIQRTQQEDSAVYLCASRPSTSGYNEQFFGPGTRLTVL.

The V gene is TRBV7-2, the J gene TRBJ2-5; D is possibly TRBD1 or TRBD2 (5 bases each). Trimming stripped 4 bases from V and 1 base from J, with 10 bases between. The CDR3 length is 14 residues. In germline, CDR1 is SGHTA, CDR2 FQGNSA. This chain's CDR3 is CASSWGRRQETQYF. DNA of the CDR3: TGTGCCAGCAGCTGGGGACGGCGCCAAGAGACCCAGTACTTC.

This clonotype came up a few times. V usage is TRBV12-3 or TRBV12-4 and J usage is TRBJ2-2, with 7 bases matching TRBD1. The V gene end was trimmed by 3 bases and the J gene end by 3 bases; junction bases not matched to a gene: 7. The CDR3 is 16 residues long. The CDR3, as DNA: TGTGCCAGCAGTTTCTACATCGGACAGGACACCGGGGAGCTGTTTTTT. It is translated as CASSFYIGQDTGELFF.

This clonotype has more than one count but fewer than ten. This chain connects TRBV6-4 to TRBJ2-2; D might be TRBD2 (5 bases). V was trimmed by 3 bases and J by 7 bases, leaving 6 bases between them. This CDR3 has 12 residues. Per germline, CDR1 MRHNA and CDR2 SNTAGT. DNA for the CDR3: TGTGCCAGCAGTGAAGAGGGCGGGGAGCTGTTTTTT. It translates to CASSEEGGELFF.

CDR3 sequence: CASSPGREEDGYTF. The CDR3 nucleotides are TGTGCCAGCAGCCCGGGGCGGGAGGAAGATGGCTACACCTTC. The chain carries TRBV5-4 and TRBJ1-2; possibly TRBD1 for D (5 bases). Between the trimmed V and J ends, which lost 4 bases and 6 bases, there was a span of 16 bases. Germline V gene data show CDR1 as SGHNT and CDR2 as YYREEE (reference sequence). The CDR3 is made up of 14 amino acids.

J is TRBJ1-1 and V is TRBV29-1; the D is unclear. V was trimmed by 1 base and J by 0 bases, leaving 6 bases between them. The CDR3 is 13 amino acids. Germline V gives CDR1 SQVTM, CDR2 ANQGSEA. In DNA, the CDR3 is TGCAGCGTTGAAGCTCTTCTGAACACTGAAGCTTTCTTT. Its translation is CSVEALLNTEAFF.

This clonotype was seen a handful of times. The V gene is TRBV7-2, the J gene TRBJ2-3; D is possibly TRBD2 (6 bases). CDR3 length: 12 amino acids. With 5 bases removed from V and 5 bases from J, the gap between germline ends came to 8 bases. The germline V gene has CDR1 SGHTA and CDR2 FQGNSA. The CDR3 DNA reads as TGTGCCAGCAGCGTGGGACTAGATACGCAGTATTTT. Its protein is CASSVGLDTQYF.